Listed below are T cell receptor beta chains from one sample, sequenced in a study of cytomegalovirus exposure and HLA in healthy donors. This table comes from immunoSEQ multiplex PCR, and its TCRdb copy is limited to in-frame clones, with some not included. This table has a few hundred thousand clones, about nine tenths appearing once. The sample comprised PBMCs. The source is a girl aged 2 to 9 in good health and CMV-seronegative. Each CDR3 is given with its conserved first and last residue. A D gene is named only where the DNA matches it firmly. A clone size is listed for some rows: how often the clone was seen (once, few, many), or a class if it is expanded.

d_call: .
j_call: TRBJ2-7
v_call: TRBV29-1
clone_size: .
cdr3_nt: TGCAGCGTTCTGACAGGCGCGGGCCAGCAGTACTTC
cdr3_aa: CSVLTGAGQQYF

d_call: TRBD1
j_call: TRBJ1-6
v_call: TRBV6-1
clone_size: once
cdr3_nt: TGTGCCAGCAGGTCAGGGGGGCGTCCACCCCTCCACTTT
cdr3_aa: CASRSGGRPPLHF

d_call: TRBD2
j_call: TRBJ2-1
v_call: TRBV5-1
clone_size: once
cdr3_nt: TGCGCCAGCAGCCCTCTAGCGGGGGTACCCTACAATGAGCAGTTCTTC
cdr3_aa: CASSPLAGVPYNEQFF

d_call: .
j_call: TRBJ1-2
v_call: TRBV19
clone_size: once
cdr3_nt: TGTGCCAGTAGTCTGGTAGGGGAAGATTATGGCTACACCTTC
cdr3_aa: CASSLVGEDYGYTF

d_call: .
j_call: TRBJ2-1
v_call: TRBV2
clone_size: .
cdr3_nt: TGTGCCAGCAGTGACGCTAGCAGGAATGAGCAGTTCTTC
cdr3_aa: CASSDASRNEQFF

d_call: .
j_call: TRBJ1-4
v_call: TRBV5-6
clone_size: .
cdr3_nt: TGTGCCAGCAGCCTAGACCCGACTTTTCCTCGTGAAAAACTGTTTTTT
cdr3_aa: CASSLDPTFPREKLFF

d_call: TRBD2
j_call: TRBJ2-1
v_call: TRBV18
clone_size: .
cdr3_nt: TGTGCCAGCTCACCACCGAGATGGGCTAGCGGGAAAGGTGAGCAGTTCTTC
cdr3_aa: CASSPPRWASGKGEQFF

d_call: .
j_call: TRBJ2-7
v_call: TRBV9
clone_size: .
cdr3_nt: TGTGCCAGCAGCCAATACAGAAGCTCCTACGAGCAGTACTTC
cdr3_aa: CASSQYRSSYEQYF

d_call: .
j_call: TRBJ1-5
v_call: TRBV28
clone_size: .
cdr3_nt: TGTGCCAGCAGTTTAGTTTTGGGTCAGGGTTCGGATCAGCCCCAGCATTTT
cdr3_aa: CASSLVLGQGSDQPQHF

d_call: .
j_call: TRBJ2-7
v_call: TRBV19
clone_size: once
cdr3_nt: TGTGCCAGTAGTATGTCTTTCTCCTACGAGCAGTACTTC
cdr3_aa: CASSMSFSYEQYF

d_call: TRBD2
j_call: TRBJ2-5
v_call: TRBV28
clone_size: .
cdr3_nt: TGTGCCACCCATAGCGGGGAAGAGACCCAGTACTTC
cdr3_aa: CATHSGEETQYF

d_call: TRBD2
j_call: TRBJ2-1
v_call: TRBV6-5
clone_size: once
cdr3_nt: TGTGCCAGCAGTCCGACTAGCGGGAGTGGTGAGCAGTTCTTC
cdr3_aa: CASSPTSGSGEQFF

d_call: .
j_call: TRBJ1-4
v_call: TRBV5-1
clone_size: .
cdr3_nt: TGCGCCAGCAGCTTGGGGGGAGTTGCTGAAAAACTGTTTTTT
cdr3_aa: CASSLGGVAEKLFF

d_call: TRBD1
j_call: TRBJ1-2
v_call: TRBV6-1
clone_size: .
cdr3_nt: TGTGCCAGCGCCTCTCCGGGACAGAGTCGGGGCTACACCTTC
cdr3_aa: CASASPGQSRGYTF

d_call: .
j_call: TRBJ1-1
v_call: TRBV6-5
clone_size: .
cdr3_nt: TGTGCCAGCAGGACCGGAGGGACTGAAGCTTTCTTT
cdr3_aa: CASRTGGTEAFF

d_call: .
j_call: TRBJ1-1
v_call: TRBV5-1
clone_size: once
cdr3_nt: TGCGCCAGCAGCTTGGCGCGGGGTATGAACACTGAAGCTTTCTTT
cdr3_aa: CASSLARGMNTEAFF